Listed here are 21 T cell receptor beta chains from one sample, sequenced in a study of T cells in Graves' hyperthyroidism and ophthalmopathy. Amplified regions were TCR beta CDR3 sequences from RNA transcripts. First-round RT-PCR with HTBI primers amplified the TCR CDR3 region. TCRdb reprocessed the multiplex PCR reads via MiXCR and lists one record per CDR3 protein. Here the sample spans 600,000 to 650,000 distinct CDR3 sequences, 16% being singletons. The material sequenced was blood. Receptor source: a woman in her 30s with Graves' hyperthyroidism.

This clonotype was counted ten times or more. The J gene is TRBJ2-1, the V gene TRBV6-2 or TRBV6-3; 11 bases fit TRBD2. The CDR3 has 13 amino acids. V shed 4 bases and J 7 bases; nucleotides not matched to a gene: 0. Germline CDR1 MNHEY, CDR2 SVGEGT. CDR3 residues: CASSWTSGNEQFF. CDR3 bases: TGTGCCAGCAGTTGGACTAGCGGGAATGAGCAGTTCTTC.

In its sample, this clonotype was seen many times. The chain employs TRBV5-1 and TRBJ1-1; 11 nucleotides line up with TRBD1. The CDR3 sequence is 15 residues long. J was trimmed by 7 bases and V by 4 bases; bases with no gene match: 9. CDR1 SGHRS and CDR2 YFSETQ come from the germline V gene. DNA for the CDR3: TGCGCCAGCAGCAGAGGACAGGGGGCGAAAATTGAAGCTTTCTTT. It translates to CASSRGQGAKIEAFF.

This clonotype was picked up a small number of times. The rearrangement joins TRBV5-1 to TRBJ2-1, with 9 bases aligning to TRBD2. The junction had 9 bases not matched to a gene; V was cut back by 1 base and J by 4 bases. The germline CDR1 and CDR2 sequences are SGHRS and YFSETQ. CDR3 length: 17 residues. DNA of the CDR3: TGCGCCAGCAGCTTGTCCCCCGGGACTAGCTTTTACAATGAGCAGTTCTTC. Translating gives CASSLSPGTSFYNEQFF.

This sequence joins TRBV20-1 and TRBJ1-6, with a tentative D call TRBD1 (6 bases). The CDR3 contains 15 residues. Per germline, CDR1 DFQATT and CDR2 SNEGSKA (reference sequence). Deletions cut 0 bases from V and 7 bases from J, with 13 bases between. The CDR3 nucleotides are TGCAGTGCTAGAGAATTGGGGGCGGGCAATTCACCCCTCCACTTT. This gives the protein CSARELGAGNSPLHF.

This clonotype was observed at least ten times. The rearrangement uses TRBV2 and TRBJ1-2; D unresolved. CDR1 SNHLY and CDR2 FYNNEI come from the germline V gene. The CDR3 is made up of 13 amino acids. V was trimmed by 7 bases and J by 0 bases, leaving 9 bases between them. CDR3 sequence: CASKQSANYGYTF. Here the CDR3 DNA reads TGTGCCAGCAAACAGTCGGCTAACTATGGCTACACCTTC.

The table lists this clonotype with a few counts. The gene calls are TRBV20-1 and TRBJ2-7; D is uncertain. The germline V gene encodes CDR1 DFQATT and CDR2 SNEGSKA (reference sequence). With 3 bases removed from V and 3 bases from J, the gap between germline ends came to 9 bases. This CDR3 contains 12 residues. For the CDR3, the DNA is TGCAGTGCTAGTCTCACACTCTACGAGCAGTACTTC. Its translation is CSASLTLYEQYF.

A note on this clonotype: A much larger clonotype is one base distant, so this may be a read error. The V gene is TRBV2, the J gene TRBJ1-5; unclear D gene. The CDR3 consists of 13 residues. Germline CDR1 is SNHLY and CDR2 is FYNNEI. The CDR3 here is CVSKGLLAQPQHF. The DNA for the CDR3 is TGTGTCAGCAAGGGTCTTTTAGCTCAGCCCCAGCATTTT.

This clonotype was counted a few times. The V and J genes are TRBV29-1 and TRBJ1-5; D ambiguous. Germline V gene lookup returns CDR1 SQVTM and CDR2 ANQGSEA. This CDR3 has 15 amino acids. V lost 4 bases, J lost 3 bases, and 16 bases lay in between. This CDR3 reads CSVAFAGSTNQPQHF. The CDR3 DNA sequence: TGCAGCGTTGCCTTTGCCGGAAGCACCAATCAGCCCCAGCATTTT.

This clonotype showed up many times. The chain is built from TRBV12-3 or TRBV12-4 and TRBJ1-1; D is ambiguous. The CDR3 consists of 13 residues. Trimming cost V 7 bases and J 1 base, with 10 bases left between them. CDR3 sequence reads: CASMALWNTEAFF. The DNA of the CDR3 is TGTGCCAGCATGGCCCTCTGGAACACTGAAGCTTTCTTT.

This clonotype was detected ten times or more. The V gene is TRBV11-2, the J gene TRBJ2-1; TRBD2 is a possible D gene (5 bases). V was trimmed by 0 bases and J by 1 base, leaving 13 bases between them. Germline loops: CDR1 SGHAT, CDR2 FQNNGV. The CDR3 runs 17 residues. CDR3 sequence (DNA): TGTGCCAGCAGCTTAGATCTTGGTGGGAGATCCTACAATGAGCAGTTCTTC. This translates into CASSLDLGGRSYNEQFF.

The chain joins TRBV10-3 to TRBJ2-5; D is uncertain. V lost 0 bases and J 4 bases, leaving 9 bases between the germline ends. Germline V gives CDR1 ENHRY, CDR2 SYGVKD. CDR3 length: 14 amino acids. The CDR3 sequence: CAISESAGGETQYF. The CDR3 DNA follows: TGTGCCATCAGTGAGTCAGCAGGTGGAGAGACCCAGTACTTC.

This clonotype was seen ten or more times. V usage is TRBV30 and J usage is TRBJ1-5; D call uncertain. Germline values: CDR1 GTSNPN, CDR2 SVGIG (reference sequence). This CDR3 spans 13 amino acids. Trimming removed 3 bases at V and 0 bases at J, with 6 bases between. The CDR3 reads CAWRANSNQPQHF. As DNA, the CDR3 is TGTGCCTGGAGGGCAAATAGCAATCAGCCCCAGCATTTT.

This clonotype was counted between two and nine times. CDR3 nucleotide sequence: TGTGCCAGCAGCCGCCGACTAGCGGGAGGGTCTCGGGAGCAGTACTTC. This gives the protein CASSRRLAGGSREQYF. The V gene is TRBV7-9, the J gene TRBJ2-7; 14 bases are shared with TRBD2. V gave up 5 bases and J gave up 7 bases; unmatched junction bases: 10. Looked up from germline, CDR1 is SEHNR and CDR2 is FQNEAQ (reference sequence). This CDR3 region has 16 residues.

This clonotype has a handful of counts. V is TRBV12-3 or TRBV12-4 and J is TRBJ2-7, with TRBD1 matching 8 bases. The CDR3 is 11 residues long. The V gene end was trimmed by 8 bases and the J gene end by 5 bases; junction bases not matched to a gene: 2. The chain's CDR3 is CASGTGHEQYF. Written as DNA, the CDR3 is TGTGCCAGCGGGACAGGTCACGAGCAGTACTTC.

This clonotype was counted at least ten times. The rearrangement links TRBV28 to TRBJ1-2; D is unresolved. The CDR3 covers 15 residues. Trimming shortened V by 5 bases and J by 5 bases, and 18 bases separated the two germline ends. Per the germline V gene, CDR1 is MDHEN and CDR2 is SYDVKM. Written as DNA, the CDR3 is TGTGCCAGCAGTCCCAGTCCCCCCTCTCAATATGGCTACACCTTC. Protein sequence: CASSPSPPSQYGYTF.

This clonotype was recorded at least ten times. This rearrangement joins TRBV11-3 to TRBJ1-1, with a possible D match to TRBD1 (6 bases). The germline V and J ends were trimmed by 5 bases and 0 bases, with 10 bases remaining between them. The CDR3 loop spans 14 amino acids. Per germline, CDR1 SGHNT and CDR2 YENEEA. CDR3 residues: CASSRGQLNTEAFF. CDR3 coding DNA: TGTGCCAGCAGCCGCGGACAGCTGAACACTGAAGCTTTCTTT.

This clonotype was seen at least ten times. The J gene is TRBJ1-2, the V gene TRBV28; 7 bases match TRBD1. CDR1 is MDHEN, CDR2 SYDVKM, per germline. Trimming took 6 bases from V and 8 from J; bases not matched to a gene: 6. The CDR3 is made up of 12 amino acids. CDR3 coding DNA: TGTGCCAGCAGAACAGGGGCGGTAGGCTACACCTTC. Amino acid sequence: CASRTGAVGYTF.

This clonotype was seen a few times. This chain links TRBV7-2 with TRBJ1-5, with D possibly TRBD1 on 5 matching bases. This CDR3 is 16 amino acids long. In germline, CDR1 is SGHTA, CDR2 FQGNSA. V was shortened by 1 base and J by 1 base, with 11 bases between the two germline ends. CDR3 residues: CASSLDGGSSNQPQHF. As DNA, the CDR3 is TGTGCCAGCAGCTTAGATGGGGGGTCGAGCAATCAGCCCCAGCATTTT.

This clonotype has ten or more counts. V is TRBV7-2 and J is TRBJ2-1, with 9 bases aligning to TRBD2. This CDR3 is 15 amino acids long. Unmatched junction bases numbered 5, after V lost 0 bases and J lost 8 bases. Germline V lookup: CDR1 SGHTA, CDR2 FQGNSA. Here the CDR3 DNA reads TGTGCCAGCAGCTTAGCCAGCGGGAGGAGCGATGAGCAGTTCTTC. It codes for CASSLASGRSDEQFF.

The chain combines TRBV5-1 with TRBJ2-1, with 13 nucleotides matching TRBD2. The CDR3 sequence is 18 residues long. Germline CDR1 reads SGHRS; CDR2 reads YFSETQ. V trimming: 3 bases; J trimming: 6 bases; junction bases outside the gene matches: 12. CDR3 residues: CASSSLGTGLAGVNEQFF. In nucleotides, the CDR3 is TGCGCCAGCAGCTCCCTGGGGACCGGACTAGCGGGAGTCAATGAGCAGTTCTTC.

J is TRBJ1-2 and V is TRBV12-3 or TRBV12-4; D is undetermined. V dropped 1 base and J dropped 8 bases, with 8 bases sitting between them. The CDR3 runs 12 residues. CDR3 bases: TGTGCCAGCAGTTTAGAAGGTTTGGGCTACACCTTC. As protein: CASSLEGLGYTF.